This TCR beta chain emerged from a study of technical replicates of blood from several donors. Sequenced by immunoSEQ multiplex PCR; TCRdb stores in-frame clones only, minus some. This table has 65,000 to 85,000 clones, around 96% appearing once. V was shortened by 2 bases and J by 5 bases, with 19 bases between the two germline ends. CDR3 size: 17 residues. The germline V gene has CDR1 MRHNA and CDR2 SNTAGT. The rearrangement joins TRBV6-4 to TRBJ2-1; D is perhaps TRBD1 (8 bases). The sequenced sample consisted of T cells isolated from PBMCs. This receptor was identified in a human donor in good health. CDR3 sequence: CASSDRIRTGTNNEQFF. The CDR3 DNA reads as TGTGCCAGCAGTGACCGAATTAGGACAGGGACTAACAATGAGCAGTTCTTC.